These T cell receptor beta chains were read from a single sample in a study of blood T cell repertoires in COVID-19. TCRdb's table, derived via immunoSEQ multiplex PCR, lists solely in-frame clones and lacks some. The data hold some 240,000 clones, with approximately 89% observed a single time. The specimen was peripheral blood. Receptors were obtained from a woman in her 70s with COVID-19, enrolled during active disease. CDR3s include the opening cysteine and the closing phenylalanine or tryptophan.

TRBJ1-2 TRBV30 CACGQGIYGYTF
TRBJ1-1 TRBV11-3 CASSLGQVQTEAFF
TRBJ1-5 TRBV28 CATSSRQAYSNQPQHF
TRBJ1-5 TRBV6-6 CASSYGREDQPQHF
TRBJ1-1 TRBV3-1/TRBV3-2 CASSWDRDTEAFF
TRBJ2-3 TRBV19 CASSPDRGTDTQYF
TRBJ2-7 TRBV11-3 CARKGGQDSYEQYF
TRBJ1-2 TRBV10-3 CAISLELGRNYGYTF
TRBJ2-2 TRBV4-1 CASEWRQGGTGELFF
TRBJ1-1 TRBV19 CASGSDRANTEAFF
TRBJ2-7 TRBV7-9 CASSLVAEISYEQYF
TRBJ1-1 TRBV28 CASSSDRASVTEAFF
TRBJ2-7 TRBV28 CASKFRDRGYEQYF
TRBJ2-3 TRBV7-8 CASSVAPGLAGDTQYF
TRBJ2-1 TRBV5-1 CASSFSPKSGKNYNEQFF
TRBJ2-7 TRBV3-1/TRBV3-2 CASSPWDRGPYEQYF
TRBJ2-1 TRBV5-1 CASRRGLGEAVYNEQFF